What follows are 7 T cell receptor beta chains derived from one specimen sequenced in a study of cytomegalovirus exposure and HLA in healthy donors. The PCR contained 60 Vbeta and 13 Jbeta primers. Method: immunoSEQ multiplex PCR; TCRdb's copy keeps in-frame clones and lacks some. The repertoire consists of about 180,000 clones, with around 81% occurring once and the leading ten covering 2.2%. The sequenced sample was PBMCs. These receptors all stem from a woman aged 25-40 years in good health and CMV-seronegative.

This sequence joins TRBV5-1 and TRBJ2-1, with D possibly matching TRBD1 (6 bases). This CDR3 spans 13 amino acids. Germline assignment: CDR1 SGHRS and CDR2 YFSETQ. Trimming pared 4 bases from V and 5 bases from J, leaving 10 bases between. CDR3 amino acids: CASSTDRHNEQFF. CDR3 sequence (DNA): TGCGCCAGCAGCACAGACAGGCACAATGAGCAGTTCTTC.

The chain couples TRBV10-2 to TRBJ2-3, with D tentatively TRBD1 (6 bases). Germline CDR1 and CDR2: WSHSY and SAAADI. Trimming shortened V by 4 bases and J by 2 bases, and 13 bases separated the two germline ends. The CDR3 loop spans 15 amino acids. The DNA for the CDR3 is TGCGCCAGCAGTGCATATCAGGGGCCCACAGATACGCAGTATTTT. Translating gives CASSAYQGPTDTQYF.

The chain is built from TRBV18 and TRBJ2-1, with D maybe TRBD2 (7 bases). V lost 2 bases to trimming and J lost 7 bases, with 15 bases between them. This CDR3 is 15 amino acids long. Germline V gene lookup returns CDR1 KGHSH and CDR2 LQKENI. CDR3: CASSPAPGGKNEQFF. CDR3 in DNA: TGTGCCAGCTCACCAGCCCCGGGGGGCAAAAATGAGCAGTTCTTC.

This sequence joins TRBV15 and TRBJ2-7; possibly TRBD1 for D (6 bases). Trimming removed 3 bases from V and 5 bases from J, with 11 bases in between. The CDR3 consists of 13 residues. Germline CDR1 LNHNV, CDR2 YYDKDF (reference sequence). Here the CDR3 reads CATSRATGNEQYF. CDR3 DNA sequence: TGTGCCACCAGCAGGGCAACAGGGAACGAGCAGTACTTC.

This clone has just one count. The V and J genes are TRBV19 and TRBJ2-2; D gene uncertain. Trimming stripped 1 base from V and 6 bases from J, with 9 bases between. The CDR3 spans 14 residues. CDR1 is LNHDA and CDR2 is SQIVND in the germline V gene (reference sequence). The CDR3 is CASSIGRGAGELFF. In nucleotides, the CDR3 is TGTGCCAGTAGTATAGGCAGAGGAGCCGGGGAGCTGTTTTTT.

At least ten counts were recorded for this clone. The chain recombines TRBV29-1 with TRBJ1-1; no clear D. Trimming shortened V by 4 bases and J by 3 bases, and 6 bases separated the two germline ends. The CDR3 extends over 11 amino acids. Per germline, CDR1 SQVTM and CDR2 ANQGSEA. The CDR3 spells CSVGGYTEAFF. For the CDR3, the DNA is TGCAGCGTTGGCGGATACACTGAAGCTTTCTTT.

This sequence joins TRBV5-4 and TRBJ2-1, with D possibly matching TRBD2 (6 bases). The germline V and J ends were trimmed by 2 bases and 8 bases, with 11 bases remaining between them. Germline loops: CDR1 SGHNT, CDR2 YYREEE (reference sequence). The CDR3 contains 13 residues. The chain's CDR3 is CASSFGGSDEQFF. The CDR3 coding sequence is TGTGCCAGCAGCTTCGGAGGGTCGGATGAGCAGTTCTTC.